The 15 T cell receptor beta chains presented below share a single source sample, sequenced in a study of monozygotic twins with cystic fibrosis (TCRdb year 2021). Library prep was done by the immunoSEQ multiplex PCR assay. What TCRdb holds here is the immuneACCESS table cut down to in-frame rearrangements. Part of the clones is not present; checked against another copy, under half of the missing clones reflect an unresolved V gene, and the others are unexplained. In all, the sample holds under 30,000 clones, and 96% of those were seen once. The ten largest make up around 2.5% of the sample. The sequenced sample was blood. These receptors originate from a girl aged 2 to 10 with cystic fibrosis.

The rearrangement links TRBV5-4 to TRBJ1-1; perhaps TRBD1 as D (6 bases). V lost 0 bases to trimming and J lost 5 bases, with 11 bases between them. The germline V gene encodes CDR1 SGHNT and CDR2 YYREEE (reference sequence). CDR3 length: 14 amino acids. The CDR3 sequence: CASSLVRGRTEAFF. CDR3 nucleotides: TGTGCCAGCAGCTTGGTCCGGGGGCGGACTGAAGCTTTCTTT.

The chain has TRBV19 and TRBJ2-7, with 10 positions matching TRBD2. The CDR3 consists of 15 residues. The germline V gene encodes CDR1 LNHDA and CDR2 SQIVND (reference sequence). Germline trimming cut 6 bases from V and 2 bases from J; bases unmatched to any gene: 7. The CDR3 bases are TGTGCCAGTAGGGATAGCGGGAGGTCGACCTACGAGCAGTACTTC. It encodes CASRDSGRSTYEQYF.

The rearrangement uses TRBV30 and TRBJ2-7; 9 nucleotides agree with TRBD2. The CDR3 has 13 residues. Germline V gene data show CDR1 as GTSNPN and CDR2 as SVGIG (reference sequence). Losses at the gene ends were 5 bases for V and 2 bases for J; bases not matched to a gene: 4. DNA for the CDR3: TGTGCCTGGGAAGCTAGCGGGGCCTACGAGCAGTACTTC. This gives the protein CAWEASGAYEQYF.

CDR3 bases: TGCGCCAGCAGAAAGGGGGCTGGAGAAAAACTGTTTTTT. Its translation: CASRKGAGEKLFF. The V gene is TRBV10-1, the J gene TRBJ1-4; TRBD1 matches 7 bases. In germline, CDR1 is WNHNN, CDR2 SYGVQD (reference sequence). The CDR3 runs 13 residues. V trimming: 6 bases; J trimming: 8 bases; junction bases outside the gene matches: 6.

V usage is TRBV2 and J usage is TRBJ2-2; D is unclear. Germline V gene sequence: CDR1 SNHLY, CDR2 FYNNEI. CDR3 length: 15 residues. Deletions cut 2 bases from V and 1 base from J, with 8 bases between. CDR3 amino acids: CASSESILNTGELFF. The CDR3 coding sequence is TGTGCCAGCAGTGAATCAATCTTGAACACCGGGGAGCTGTTTTTT.

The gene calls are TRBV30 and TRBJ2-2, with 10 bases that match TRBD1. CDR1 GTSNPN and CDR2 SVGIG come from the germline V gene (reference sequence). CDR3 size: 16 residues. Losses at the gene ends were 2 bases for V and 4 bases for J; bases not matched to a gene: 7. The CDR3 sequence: CAWSLGQGIFTGELFF. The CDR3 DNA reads TGTGCCTGGAGTCTGGGACAGGGGATTTTCACCGGGGAGCTGTTTTTT.

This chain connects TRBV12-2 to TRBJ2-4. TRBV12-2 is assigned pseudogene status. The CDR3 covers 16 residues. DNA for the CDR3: TGTGCAAGTCGCTTATCTGAACATGGGGCCAAAAACATTCAGTACTTC. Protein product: CASRLSEHGAKNIQYF.

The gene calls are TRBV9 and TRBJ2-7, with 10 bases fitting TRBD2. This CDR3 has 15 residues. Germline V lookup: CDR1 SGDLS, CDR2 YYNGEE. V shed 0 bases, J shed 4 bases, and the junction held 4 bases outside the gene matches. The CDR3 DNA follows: TGTGCCAGCAGCGTAGGAGAGCGGGAGGGGTACGAGCAGTACTTC. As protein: CASSVGEREGYEQYF.

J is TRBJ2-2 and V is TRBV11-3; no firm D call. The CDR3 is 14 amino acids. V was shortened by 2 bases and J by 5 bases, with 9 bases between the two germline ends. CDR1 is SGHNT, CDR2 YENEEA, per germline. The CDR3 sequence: CASSLPLATGELFF. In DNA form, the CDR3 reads TGTGCCAGCAGCTTACCTCTCGCTACCGGGGAGCTGTTTTTT.

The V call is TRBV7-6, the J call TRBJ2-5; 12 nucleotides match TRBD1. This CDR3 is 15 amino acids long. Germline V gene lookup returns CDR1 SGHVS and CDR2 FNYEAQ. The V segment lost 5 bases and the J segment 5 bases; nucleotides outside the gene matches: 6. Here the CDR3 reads CASSRGTGGRETQYF. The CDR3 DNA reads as TGTGCCAGCAGCCGGGGGACAGGGGGCCGTGAGACCCAGTACTTC.

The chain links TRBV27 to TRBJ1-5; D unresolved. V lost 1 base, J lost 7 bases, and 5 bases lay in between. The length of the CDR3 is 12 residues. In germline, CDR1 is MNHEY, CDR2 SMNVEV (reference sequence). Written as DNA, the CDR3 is TGTGCCAGCAGTTTATATGGCCAGCCCCAGCATTTT. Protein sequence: CASSLYGQPQHF.

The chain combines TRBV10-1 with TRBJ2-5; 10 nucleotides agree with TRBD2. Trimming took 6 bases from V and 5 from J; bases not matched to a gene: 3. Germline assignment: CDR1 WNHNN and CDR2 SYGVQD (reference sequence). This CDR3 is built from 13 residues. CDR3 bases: TGCGCCAGCAGCCGGACTAGCGGCGAGACCCAGTACTTC. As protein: CASSRTSGETQYF.

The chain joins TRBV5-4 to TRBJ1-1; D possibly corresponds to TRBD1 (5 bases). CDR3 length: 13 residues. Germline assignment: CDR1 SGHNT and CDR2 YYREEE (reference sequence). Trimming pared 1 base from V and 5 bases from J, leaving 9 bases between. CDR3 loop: CASSLWGGTEAFF. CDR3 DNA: TGTGCCAGCAGCTTGTGGGGGGGGACTGAAGCTTTCTTT.

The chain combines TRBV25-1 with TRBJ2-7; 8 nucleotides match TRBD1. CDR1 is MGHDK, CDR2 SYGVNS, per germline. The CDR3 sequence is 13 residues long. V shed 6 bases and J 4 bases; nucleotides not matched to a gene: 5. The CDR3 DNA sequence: TGTGCCAGCAGCCGCGGACAGGGATACGAGCAGTACTTC. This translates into CASSRGQGYEQYF.

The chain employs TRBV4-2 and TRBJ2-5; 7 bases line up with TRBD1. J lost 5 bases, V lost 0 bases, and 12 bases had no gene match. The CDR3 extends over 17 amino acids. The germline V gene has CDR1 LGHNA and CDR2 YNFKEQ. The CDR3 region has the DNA TGTGCCAGCAGCCAAGATATGAACAGGGAAGGGGGCGAGACCCAGTACTTC. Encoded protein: CASSQDMNREGGETQYF.